This paragraph reports one T cell receptor (beta chain). The sample comes from a study of blood T cell repertoires in COVID-19. The table came from immunoSEQ multiplex PCR; TCRdb's copy has only in-frame clones and leaves some out. The table has about 160,000 clones, 85% seen once. V gave up 3 bases and J gave up 4 bases; unmatched junction bases: 0. The CDR3 sequence is 13 residues long. Germline CDR1 LNHDA, CDR2 SQIVND (reference sequence). J is TRBJ1-3 and V is TRBV19; TRBD1 matches at 7 bases. The clonotype originates from a human donor with acute or convalescent COVID-19. The donor label of this sample is uncertain. Sequencing was carried out using peripheral blood. The CDR3 is CASSMDRGNTIYF. DNA for the CDR3: TGTGCCAGTAGTATGGACAGGGGAAACACCATATATTTT.